This T cell receptor (beta chain) comes out of a study of naive and memory T cell subsets. Amplification of ligated cDNA took four PCR rounds with SP2 and nested alpha and beta constant primers. MiXCR, applied by TCRdb to the UMI-ligation and nested PCR reads, yields one record per CDR3 protein. The sample shows roughly 860 distinct CDR3 sequences, about 3.8% of them seen only once. TCR cDNA received a 3' ligated oligonucleotide that carried a UMI. CDR3 length: 14 amino acids. V shed 4 bases, J shed 6 bases, and the junction held 9 bases outside the gene matches. Germline V gives CDR1 DFQATT, CDR2 SNEGSKA (reference sequence). This clonotype rates as large.

The chain joins TRBV20-1 to TRBJ2-5; 9 bases are shared with TRBD1. The sample consisted of skin, taken from a tuberculin skin test site or a saline-injected site (not recorded which). This sequence was found in an adult in good health. The CDR3 loop is CSATTRDRVKTQYF. The CDR3 nucleotides read TGCAGTGCTACCACCCGGGACAGGGTGAAGACCCAGTACTTC.